The clone carrying this TCR beta chain has a count of ten or more. The target antigen is unknown. A second PCR of roughly 7 to 11 cycles used a sample-barcoded 5' primer and a J-beta primer mix. Using its own MiXCR run on the 5' RACE reads, TCRdb lists one record per CDR3 protein. The sample contains around 870,000 distinct CDR3 sequences, less than 35% of which appear only once. Donors were healthy Caucasian individuals from Russia aged about 6 to 100. Total RNA extraction produced at least 5 micrograms (per sample) for the study. This entry comes from a study of blood T cells in healthy people across ages. Study results and caveats: Not knowing donor CMV status may have confounded expanded clonotype changes. Comparison with aged donors showed that long-lived donors had more naive CD4+ cells and higher diversity.

With V trimmed by 4 bases and J by 5 bases, 8 bases remained unmatched. Looked up from germline, CDR1 is SGHTA and CDR2 is FQGNSA. The CDR3 is 15 residues long. This chain joins TRBV7-2 and TRBJ2-7; 10 bases agree with TRBD1. The TCR was taken from a woman of 80 years or more in good health. The material sequenced was blood. CDR3 loop: CASSSTGTGANEQYF. DNA for the CDR3: TGTGCCAGCAGCTCTACCGGGACAGGGGCGAACGAGCAGTACTTC.